Below are 27 T cell receptor beta chains sequenced from a single sample in a study of human T cells and chemical hapten exposure. TCRdb redid the calling of the RACE reads with MiXCR, one entry per CDR3 protein. Of 300,000 to 400,000 distinct CDR3 sequences in the sample, 5.1% were seen once. Noted time point: pre-sensitization, week 0. Treatment defined: therapeutic diphenylcyclopropenone sensitization with weekly scalp DPC. The sequencing used whole blood, collected in connection with sensitization to the hapten diphenylcyclopropenone (DPC). The receptors stem from a woman in her fifties or sixties with alopecia areata. Some clones in this sample may be carry-over from other donors' samples.

The chain combines TRBV5-5 with TRBJ1-5; D may be TRBD1 (5 bases). Germline V lookup: CDR1 SGHKS, CDR2 YYEKEE (reference sequence). Trimming stripped 4 bases from V and 0 bases from J, with 11 bases between. The CDR3 is 15 amino acids. The CDR3 bases are TGTGCCAGCAGCCTGGACACCTATAGCAATCAGCCCCAGCATTTT. Translating gives CASSLDTYSNQPQHF.

The chain couples TRBV29-1 to TRBJ2-7, with 10 bases lining up with TRBD1. CDR1 SQVTM and CDR2 ANQGSEA come from the germline V gene. The CDR3 covers 13 residues. J was trimmed by 3 bases and V by 5 bases; bases with no gene match: 4. The CDR3 sequence: CSVPGQGGYEQYF. DNA of the CDR3: TGCAGCGTTCCCGGACAGGGGGGCTACGAGCAGTACTTC.

This clonotype occurred many times. V gene TRBV7-7 combines with J gene TRBJ2-5, with D perhaps given as TRBD1 or TRBD2 (7 bases each). Per the germline V gene, CDR1 is SSHAT and CDR2 is FNYEAQ (reference sequence). V lost 6 bases and J 5 bases, leaving 13 bases between the germline ends. There are 13 residues in the CDR3. CDR3 DNA: TGTGCCAGCAGGAGGGAGGGGGCTGAGACCCAGTACTTC. As protein: CASRREGAETQYF.

This clonotype was found many times. The chain has TRBV4-2 and TRBJ1-2; possibly TRBD1 for D (6 bases). This CDR3 is built from 14 residues. Trimming removed 4 bases at V and 4 bases at J, with 13 bases between. The germline V gene encodes CDR1 LGHNA and CDR2 YNFKEQ. The chain's CDR3 is CASSPLDSLYGYTF. The CDR3 nucleotides read TGTGCCAGCAGCCCCTTGGACAGCCTCTATGGCTACACCTTC.

The J gene is TRBJ2-7, the V gene TRBV15, with D tentatively TRBD2 (6 bases). The germline V gene encodes CDR1 LNHNV and CDR2 YYDKDF (reference sequence). The CDR3 totals 12 residues. The germline V and J ends were trimmed by 1 base and 11 bases, with 12 bases remaining between them. The DNA of the CDR3 is TGTGCCACCAGCAGAGCCGGGGGAGGAAAGTACTTC. Its translation is CATSRAGGGKYF.

A few counts support this clonotype. The V and J genes are TRBV20-1 and TRBJ2-2, with D perhaps TRBD2 (5 bases). The germline gives CDR1 DFQATT, CDR2 SNEGSKA (reference sequence). The CDR3 sequence is 13 residues long. V dropped 5 bases and J dropped 3 bases, with 10 bases sitting between them. The CDR3 DNA reads TGCAGTGCTCTCCGGGATTACACCGGGGAGCTGTTTTTT. Translation gives CSALRDYTGELFF.

Ten or more counts support this clonotype. V usage is TRBV29-1 and J usage is TRBJ1-2; no reliable D call. The CDR3 spans 12 residues. V was cut by 0 bases and J by 4 bases, with 6 bases left in between. Germline values: CDR1 SQVTM, CDR2 ANQGSEA. The CDR3 bases are TGCAGCGTTGAAGAATGGGGCTATGGCTACACCTTC. Protein product: CSVEEWGYGYTF.

This chain links TRBV2 with TRBJ1-1, with D perhaps TRBD1 (5 bases). V was clipped by 11 bases and J by 0 bases, with 16 bases between them. The CDR3 sequence is 14 residues long. Germline values: CDR1 SNHLY, CDR2 FYNNEI. The chain's CDR3 is CAQEGRSMNTEAFF. In DNA, the CDR3 is TGTGCCCAGGAGGGGAGGTCCATGAACACTGAAGCTTTCTTT.

This clonotype occurred many times. The chain employs TRBV2 and TRBJ2-7, with 7 bases that match TRBD1. Trimming at V came to 4 bases and at J to 4 bases, leaving 7 bases not matched to a gene. Germline lookup yields CDR1 SNHLY and CDR2 FYNNEI. The CDR3 has 14 amino acids. CDR3 amino acids: CASSVEGAGYEQYF. DNA for the CDR3: TGTGCCAGCAGTGTCGAGGGGGCCGGGTACGAGCAGTACTTC.

This clonotype was detected ten times or more. The chain recombines TRBV12-3 or TRBV12-4 with TRBJ2-5; the D gene is possibly TRBD2 (6 bases). V dropped 3 bases and J dropped 1 base, with 15 bases sitting between them. The CDR3 extends over 16 amino acids. The CDR3 loop is CASSFRGMGPQETQYF. Here the CDR3 DNA reads TGTGCCAGCAGTTTTCGGGGGATGGGGCCCCAAGAGACCCAGTACTTC.

This clonotype was seen repeatedly, ten times or more. CDR3 DNA sequence: TGTGCCAGCAGCTTACTCGTTCGACAGGGTTCCAATGAGCAGTTCTTC. It translates to CASSLLVRQGSNEQFF. The rearrangement links TRBV7-2 to TRBJ2-1; 7 nucleotides match TRBD1. Germline lookup yields CDR1 SGHTA and CDR2 FQGNSA. The CDR3 runs 16 residues. V lost 2 bases to trimming and J lost 6 bases; unmatched junction nucleotides: 10.

The chain employs TRBV21-1 and TRBJ2-3; no DNA check was done on the table's D call, TRBD1. TRBV21-1 is tagged as a pseudogene. The CDR3 has 16 residues. In DNA form, the CDR3 reads TGTGCCAGCAGCCCACTTCGTCCCCGGGGCACAGATACGCAGTATTTT. Translated: CASSPLRPRGTDTQYF.

This clonotype has ten or more counts. The V gene is TRBV9, the J gene TRBJ1-6; 7 bases are shared with TRBD1. Germline V gene data show CDR1 as SGDLS and CDR2 as YYNGEE. J was trimmed by 14 bases and V by 0 bases; bases with no gene match: 11. CDR3 size: 15 residues. CDR3: CASSVGQGRGFTLHF. CDR3 coding DNA: TGTGCCAGCAGCGTAGGACAGGGCCGGGGATTCACCCTCCACTTT.

A few counts support this clonotype. The V and J genes are TRBV29-1 and TRBJ2-7; 11 bases agree with TRBD1. The CDR3 is made up of 14 amino acids. Germline lookup yields CDR1 SQVTM and CDR2 ANQGSEA. V gave up 4 bases and J gave up 0 bases; unmatched junction bases: 2. CDR3 sequence: CSVGGQGASYEQYF. The DNA of the CDR3 is TGCAGCGTTGGCGGACAGGGGGCCTCCTACGAGCAGTACTTC.

This clonotype was detected many times. J is TRBJ1-1 and V is TRBV29-1, with TRBD1 matching over 9 bases. The CDR3 has 14 amino acids. The J segment lost 4 bases and the V segment lost 7 bases, leaving 10 bases of the junction unmatched. CDR1 and CDR2 (germline): SQVTM, ANQGSEA. This CDR3 reads CSAWGQGMITEAFF. As DNA, the CDR3 is TGCAGCGCGTGGGGACAGGGCATGATCACTGAAGCTTTCTTT.

This clonotype was counted between two and nine times. The gene calls are TRBV10-3 and TRBJ1-5, with a tentative D call TRBD1 (5 bases). The length of the CDR3 is 15 residues. V shed 3 bases and J shed 11 bases, with 20 bases lying between them. Germline V gene lookup returns CDR1 ENHRY and CDR2 SYGVKD. CDR3 region: CAISDLDNSTTAQHF. The CDR3 DNA is TGTGCCATCAGTGACCTGGACAACTCAACAACGGCCCAGCATTTT.

This clonotype was counted many times. The chain is built from TRBV12-3 or TRBV12-4 and TRBJ1-2; no definite D call. Trimming took off 2 bases at V and 5 bases at J, with 6 bases between the two ends. CDR3 length equals 12 residues. CDR3 region: CASSLMTYGYTF. The CDR3 region has the DNA TGTGCCAGCAGTTTAATGACTTATGGCTACACCTTC.

This clonotype has ten or more counts. The rearrangement joins TRBV7-9 to TRBJ1-5; D is perhaps TRBD1 (6 bases). The germline CDR1 and CDR2 sequences are SEHNR and FQNEAQ (reference sequence). The germline V and J ends were trimmed by 6 bases and 8 bases, with 17 bases remaining between them. CDR3 length: 14 residues. The CDR3 here is CASRDAGAGEPQHF. The CDR3 region has the DNA TGTGCCAGCAGAGATGCAGGGGCAGGGGAGCCCCAGCATTTT.

This clonotype was counted many times. This rearrangement joins TRBV27 to TRBJ2-7; perhaps TRBD2 as D (5 bases). The CDR3 runs to 12 residues. Germline values: CDR1 MNHEY, CDR2 SMNVEV (reference sequence). Trimming stripped 6 bases from V and 3 bases from J, with 9 bases between. The chain's CDR3 is CASSPDYYEQYF. The CDR3 region has the DNA TGTGCCAGCAGCCCCGACTACTACGAGCAGTACTTC.

This clonotype was observed many times. This chain connects TRBV28 to TRBJ2-7; D is unclear. The CDR3 is 13 amino acids. Germline CDR1 and CDR2: MDHEN and SYDVKM. V lost 7 bases, J lost 2 bases, and 12 bases lay in between. The CDR3 spells CASNRRTAYEQYF. CDR3 DNA: TGTGCCAGCAATCGGCGTACCGCCTACGAGCAGTACTTC. The full variable domain, in which reference TRBV28 and TRBJ2-7 provide the parts outside the CDR3, is DVKVTQSSRYLVKRTGEKVFLECVQDMDHENMFWYRQDPGLGLRLIYFSYDVKMKEKGDIPEGYSVSREKKERFSLILESASTNQTSMYLCASNRRTAYEQYFGPGTRLTVT.

In this sample, this clonotype turned up many times. This chain joins TRBV11-2 and TRBJ1-2; no clear D. The CDR3 length is 13 residues. Germline CDR1 SGHAT, CDR2 FQNNGV. Deletions cut 5 bases from V and 2 bases from J, with 9 bases between. CDR3 bases: TGTGCCAGCAGCCCGCACCAAAACTATGGCTACACCTTC. Translated: CASSPHQNYGYTF.

This clonotype has just a few counts. The V call is TRBV27, the J call TRBJ1-1; TRBD1 is a possible D gene (5 bases). Per germline, CDR1 MNHEY and CDR2 SMNVEV (reference sequence). Between the trimmed V and J ends, which lost 3 bases and 1 base, there was a span of 9 bases. The CDR3 sequence is 14 residues long. As DNA, the CDR3 is TGTGCCAGCAGTTTGGGACGGCCGAACACTGAAGCTTTCTTT. Its protein product is CASSLGRPNTEAFF.

At least ten counts were recorded for this clonotype. This rearrangement joins TRBV20-1 to TRBJ1-1; 10 bases match TRBD1. After removal of 3 bases from V and 1 base from J, the junction contained 2 bases not matched to a gene. The CDR3 is 14 amino acids. Germline CDR1 is DFQATT and CDR2 is SNEGSKA (reference sequence). The CDR3 DNA reads TGCAGTGCTAGGGACAGGGGGACGAACACTGAAGCTTTCTTT. It yields the protein CSARDRGTNTEAFF.

This clonotype was seen only a few times. This chain links TRBV5-1 with TRBJ1-5; the D gene is possibly TRBD1 (6 bases). Germline CDR1 reads SGHRS; CDR2 reads YFSETQ. The ends were cut back, 4 bases at V and 2 bases at J, with 16 bases in the middle. CDR3 length equals 16 residues. In DNA, the CDR3 is TGCGCCAGCAGCCTGGACAGCCGCGCGGGCAATCAGCCCCAGCATTTT. Translating it yields CASSLDSRAGNQPQHF.

The rearrangement uses TRBV12-3 or TRBV12-4 and TRBJ2-3; the D call may be TRBD1 or TRBD2 (7 bases each). The CDR3 length is 15 residues. Trimming removed 7 bases at V and 2 bases at J, with 16 bases between. As DNA, the CDR3 is TGTGCCAGCACCCCAGGGGGGGCGAACACAGATACGCAGTATTTT. Translation: CASTPGGANTDTQYF.

This chain links TRBV2 with TRBJ1-6; 8 nucleotides agree with TRBD1. V lost 7 bases to trimming and J lost 5 bases; unmatched junction nucleotides: 4. The CDR3 runs 14 residues. CDR1 SNHLY and CDR2 FYNNEI come from the germline V gene. As DNA, the CDR3 is TGTGCCAGCAAGCCGGGACAGGATAATTCACCCCTCCACTTT. Translation gives CASKPGQDNSPLHF.

The chain recombines TRBV6-5 with TRBJ1-5, with 9 bases aligning to TRBD1. The length of the CDR3 is 15 residues. CDR1 is MNHEY and CDR2 is SVGAGI in the germline V gene. The V gene end was trimmed by 5 bases and the J gene end by 2 bases; junction bases not matched to a gene: 4. The CDR3 region is CASSRDRVRNQPQHF. The CDR3 DNA reads as TGTGCCAGCAGTCGGGACAGGGTGCGCAATCAGCCCCAGCATTTT.